This T cell receptor beta chain comes out of a study of blood T cell repertoires in COVID-19. Study summary: The origin of the acute and convalescent COVID-19 samples was the United States, Italy and Spain. PBMCs, B-cell-depleted T cells, or T cells were the source of the cDNA or gDNA that made up the material.

The germline V gene encodes CDR1 MDHEN and CDR2 SYDVKM. CDR3 size: 13 residues. Trimming removed 8 bases from V and 0 bases from J, with 10 bases in between. Study processing details: Amplified reference gene primers provided the basis for estimating nucleated cell counts. Profiling relied on immunoSEQ multiplex PCR, and the TCRdb table lists in-frame clones only, not all of them. V and J calls and clone size are those listed in that table; D and trimming were worked out from the DNA. The data contain around 300,000 clones, around 86% of them singletons. The sequence was obtained from a man aged 50 or older with active or convalescent COVID-19. The sample consisted of peripheral blood. The rearrangement joins TRBV28 to TRBJ1-1; TRBD1 is a possible D gene (6 bases). CDR3 coding DNA: TGTGCCAGCGGGGGCTTATTGAACACTGAAGCTTTCTTT. Translating gives CASGGLLNTEAFF.